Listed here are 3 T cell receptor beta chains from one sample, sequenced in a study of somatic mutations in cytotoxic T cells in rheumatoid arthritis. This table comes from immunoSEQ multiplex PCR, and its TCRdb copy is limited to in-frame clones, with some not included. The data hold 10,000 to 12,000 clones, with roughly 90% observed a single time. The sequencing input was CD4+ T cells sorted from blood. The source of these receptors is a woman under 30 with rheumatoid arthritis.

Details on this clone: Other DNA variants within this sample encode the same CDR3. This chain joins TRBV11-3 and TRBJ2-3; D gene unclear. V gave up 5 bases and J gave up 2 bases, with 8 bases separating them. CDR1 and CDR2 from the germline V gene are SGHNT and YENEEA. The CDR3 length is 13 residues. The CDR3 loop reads CASSPLLTDTQYF. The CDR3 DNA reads TGTGCCAGCAGCCCATTACTCACAGATACGCAGTATTTT.

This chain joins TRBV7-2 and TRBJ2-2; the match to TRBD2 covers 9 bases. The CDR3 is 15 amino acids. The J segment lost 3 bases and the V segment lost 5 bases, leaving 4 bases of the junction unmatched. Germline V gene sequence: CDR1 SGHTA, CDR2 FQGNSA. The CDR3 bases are TGTGCCAGCAGCCCCGCGGGGGGGGACACCGGGGAGCTGTTTTTT. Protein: CASSPAGGDTGELFF. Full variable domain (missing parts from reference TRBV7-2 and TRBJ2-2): GAGVSQSPSNKVTEKGKDVELRCDPISGHTALYWYRQSLGQGLEFLIYFQGNSAPDKSGLPSDRFSAERTGGSVSTLTIQRTQQEDSAVYLCASSPAGGDTGELFFGEGSRLTVL.

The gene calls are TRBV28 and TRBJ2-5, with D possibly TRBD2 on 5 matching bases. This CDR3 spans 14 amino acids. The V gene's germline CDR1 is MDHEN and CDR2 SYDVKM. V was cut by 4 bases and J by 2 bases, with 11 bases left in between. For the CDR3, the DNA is TGTGCCAGCAGTTACTCGGGGTTTCAAGAGACCCAGTACTTC. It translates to CASSYSGFQETQYF.